This T cell receptor beta chain appears in the sequencing data of a study of T cell repertoires in cytomegalovirus infection. TCRdb re-called the reads with MiXCR, one entry per CDR3 protein. The repertoire has roughly 800,000 distinct CDR3 sequences, almost 30% of them found once; the top ten carry about an eighth. Germline loops: CDR1 SGHTA, CDR2 FQGNSA. CDR3 length: 16 residues. Trimming shortened V by 1 base and J by 0 bases, and 11 bases separated the two germline ends. In its sample, this clonotype was seen a few times. Its antigen remains unidentified. The receptor was isolated from a human donor in good health (CMV status not recorded). Some clones in this sample may be carry-over from other donors' samples. The sample was cultured CD8+ T cells from PBMCs, taken from culture after CMV antigen stimulation. The chain carries TRBV7-2 and TRBJ2-3; unclear D gene. DNA for the CDR3: TGTGCCAGCAGCTTAGAGGGCTCCTCTAGCACAGATACGCAGTATTTT. It yields the protein CASSLEGSSSTDTQYF.